This paragraph reports one TCR beta chain. Its antigen target is currently unknown. Per-base qualities were not stored, and no clone one base away is much larger. The data were obtained in a study of blood T cell repertoires in COVID-19 (dated by TCRdb to the early 2020s). Looking at the study overall: The collaborator samples originated in the United States, Italy and Spain and spanned the acute and convalescent phases of COVID-19. Samples came from the ongoing ImmuneRACE study (first 160 participants) plus 1,254 subjects from 6 global collaborators. Sample metadata almost always included a de-identified subject ID, COVID-19 status, age in years and sex. HLA class I and class II types, where available, came from metadata supplied by the sample provider rather than from assay-based typing. Subjects who had been exposed to COVID-19, were actively infected with it, or had recovered from it provided the deeply sampled blood TCRbeta repertoires that made up the dataset. The repertoires were released in a freely available public database meant as a resource for research on the immune response to SARS-CoV-2. The material from the prospective study consisted of cDNA or gDNA derived from T cells, B-cell-depleted T cells, or PBMCs. The paper's findings and limits, for the study overall: Clinical and demographic metadata were provided uncurated, with the amount varying by source and participant.

TCRbeta CDR3 regions were amplified from genomic DNA using the immunoSEQ Assay, a bias-controlled multiplex PCR. The study's own analysis went as follows. Within the assay, amplification of reference gene primers was used to estimate how many nucleated cells each sample contained. To quantify the absolute abundance of each unique TCRbeta CDR3 rearrangement, sequence reads were collapsed and filtered. Productive Simpson clonality was computed per sample as the square root of Simpson's diversity index over productive rearrangements. Not all clones reach the TCRdb copy of this immuneACCESS table, which keeps in-frame sequences only. Checked studies attribute under half of the gap to unresolved V genes and leave the rest unexplained. D and trimming were read from the DNA, whereas the V and J calls and clone size are those reported in that table. The sample includes over 35,000 clones, with about 85% observed a single time. Of the sample, more than 40% falls within the top ten clones.

Each collaborating institution followed its own protocols to collect whole blood in K2EDTA tubes. For TCRbeta analysis, collaborator samples were shipped as frozen whole blood, as isolated PBMCs, or as DNA extracted from either sample type. The V end loses 2 bases and the J end loses 2 bases, and a stretch of 7 bases separates them. In the germline V gene (reference sequence), CDR1 corresponds to GTSNPN and CDR2 to SVGIG. The CDR3 spans 14 residues, from the cysteine through the phenylalanine. Only the CDR3 DNA is retained, 42 bases long and in frame from the first base. The sequenced material came from peripheral blood. The sequence came from a man in his fifties or sixties with active or convalescent COVID-19. This receptor chain uses TRBV30 and TRBJ2-6, and possibly TRBD2, on 6 matching bases. The DNA sequence is given as TGTGCCTGGAGTACGGGGGCTGGGGCCAACGTCCTGACTTTC. It is translated as CAWSTGAGANVLTF.